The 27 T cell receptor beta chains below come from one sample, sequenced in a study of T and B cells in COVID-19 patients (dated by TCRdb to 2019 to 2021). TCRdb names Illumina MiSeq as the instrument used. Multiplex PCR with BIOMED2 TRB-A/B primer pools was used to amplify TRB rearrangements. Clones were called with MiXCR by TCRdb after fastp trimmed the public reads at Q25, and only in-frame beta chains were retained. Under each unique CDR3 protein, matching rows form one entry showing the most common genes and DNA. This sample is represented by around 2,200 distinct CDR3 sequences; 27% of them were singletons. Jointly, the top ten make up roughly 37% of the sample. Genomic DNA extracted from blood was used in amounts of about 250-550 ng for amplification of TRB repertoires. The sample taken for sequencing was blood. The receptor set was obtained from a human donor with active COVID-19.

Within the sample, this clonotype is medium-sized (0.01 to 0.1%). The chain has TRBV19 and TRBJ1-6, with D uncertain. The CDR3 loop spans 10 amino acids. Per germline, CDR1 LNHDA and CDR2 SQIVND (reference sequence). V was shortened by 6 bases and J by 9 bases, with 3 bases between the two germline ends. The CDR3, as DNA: TGTGCCAGTAGAACTTCACCCCTCCACTTT. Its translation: CASRTSPLHF.

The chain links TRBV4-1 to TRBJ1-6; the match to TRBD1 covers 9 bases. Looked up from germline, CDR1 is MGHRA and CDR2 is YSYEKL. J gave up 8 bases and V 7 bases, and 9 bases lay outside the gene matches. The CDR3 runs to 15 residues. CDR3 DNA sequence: TGCGCCAGCAATTTAAGGACAGGGGAAGATTCACCCCTCCACTTT. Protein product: CASNLRTGEDSPLHF.

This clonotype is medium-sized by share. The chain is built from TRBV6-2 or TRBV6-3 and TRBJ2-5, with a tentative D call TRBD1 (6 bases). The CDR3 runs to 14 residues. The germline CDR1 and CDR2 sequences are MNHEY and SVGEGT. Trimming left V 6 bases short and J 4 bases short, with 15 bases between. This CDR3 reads CASRPAGVGETQYF. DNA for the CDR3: TGTGCCAGCAGACCGGCAGGGGTCGGAGAGACCCAGTACTTC.

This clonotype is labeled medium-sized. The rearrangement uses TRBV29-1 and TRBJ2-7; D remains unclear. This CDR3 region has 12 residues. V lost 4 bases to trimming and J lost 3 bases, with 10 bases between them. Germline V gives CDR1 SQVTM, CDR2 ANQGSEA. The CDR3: CSVAFWDYEQYF. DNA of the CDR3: TGCAGCGTTGCCTTTTGGGACTACGAGCAGTACTTC.

The CDR3 sequence: CSAARIQETQYF. The CDR3 region has the DNA TGCAGTGCTGCCCGGATCCAAGAGACCCAGTACTTC. This chain links TRBV20-1 with TRBJ2-5; D unclear. Trimming took 5 bases from V and 1 from J, leaving 8 bases between them. Germline-derived CDR1 and CDR2 are DFQATT and SNEGSKA (reference sequence). The CDR3 is made up of 12 amino acids.

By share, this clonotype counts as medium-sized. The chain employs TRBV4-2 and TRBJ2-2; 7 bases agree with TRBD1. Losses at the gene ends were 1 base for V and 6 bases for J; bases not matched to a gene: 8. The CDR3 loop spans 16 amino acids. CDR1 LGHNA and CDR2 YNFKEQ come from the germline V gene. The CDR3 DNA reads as TGTGCCAGCAGCCAAGGGGACAGTGACGCGGCCGGGGAGCTGTTTTTT. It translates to CASSQGDSDAAGELFF.

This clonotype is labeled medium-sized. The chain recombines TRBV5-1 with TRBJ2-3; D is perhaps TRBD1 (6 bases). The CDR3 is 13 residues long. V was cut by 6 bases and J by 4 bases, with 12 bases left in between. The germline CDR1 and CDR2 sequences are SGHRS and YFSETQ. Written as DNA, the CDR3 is TGCGCCAGCAATAAGGACAGTGCAGATACGCAGTATTTT. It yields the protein CASNKDSADTQYF.

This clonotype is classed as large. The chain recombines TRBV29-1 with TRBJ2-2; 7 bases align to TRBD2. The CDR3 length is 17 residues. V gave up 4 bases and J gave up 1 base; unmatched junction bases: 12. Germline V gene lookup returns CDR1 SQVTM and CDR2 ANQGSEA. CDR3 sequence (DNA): TGCAGCGTTGGGTGGCGGTTCGCTAGCGGGAACACCGGGGAGCTGTTTTTT. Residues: CSVGWRFASGNTGELFF.

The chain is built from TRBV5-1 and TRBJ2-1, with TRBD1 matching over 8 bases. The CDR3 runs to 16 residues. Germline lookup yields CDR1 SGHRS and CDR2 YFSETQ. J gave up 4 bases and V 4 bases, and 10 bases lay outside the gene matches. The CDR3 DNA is TGCGCCAGCAGCCGCGACCCGACAGGGGCATACAATGAGCAGTTCTTC. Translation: CASSRDPTGAYNEQFF. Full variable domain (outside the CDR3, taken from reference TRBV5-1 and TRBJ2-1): KAGVTQTPRYLIKTRGQQVTLSCSPISGHRSVSWYQQTPGQGLQFLFEYFSETQRNKGNFPGRFSGRQFSNSRSEMNVSTLELGDSALYLCASSRDPTGAYNEQFFGPGTRLTVL.

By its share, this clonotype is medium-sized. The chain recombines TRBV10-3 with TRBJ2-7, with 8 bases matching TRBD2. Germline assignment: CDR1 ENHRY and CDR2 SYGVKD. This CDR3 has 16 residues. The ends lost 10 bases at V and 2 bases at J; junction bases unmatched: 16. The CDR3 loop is CATLSLTGTRAYEQYF. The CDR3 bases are TGTGCCACACTGTCCTTAACCGGGACTAGAGCCTACGAGCAGTACTTC.

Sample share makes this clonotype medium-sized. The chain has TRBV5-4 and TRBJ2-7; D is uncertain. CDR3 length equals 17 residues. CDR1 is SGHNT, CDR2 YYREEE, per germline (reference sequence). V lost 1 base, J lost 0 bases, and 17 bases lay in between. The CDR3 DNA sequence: TGTGCCAGCAGCTTGACGAAGTCGGGCCTACTCTCCTACGAGCAGTACTTC. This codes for CASSLTKSGLLSYEQYF.

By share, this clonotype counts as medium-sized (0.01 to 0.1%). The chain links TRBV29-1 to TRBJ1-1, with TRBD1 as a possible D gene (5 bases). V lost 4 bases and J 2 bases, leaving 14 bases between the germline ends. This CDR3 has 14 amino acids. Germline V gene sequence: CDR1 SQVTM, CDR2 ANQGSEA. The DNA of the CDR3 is TGCAGCGTTGGGTTTGGGGGTACAAACACTGAAGCTTTCTTT. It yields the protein CSVGFGGTNTEAFF. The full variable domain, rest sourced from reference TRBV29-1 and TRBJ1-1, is SAVISQKPSRDICQRGTSLTIQCQVDSQVTMMFWYRQQPGQSLTLIATANQGSEATYESGFVIDKFPISRPNLTFSTLTVSNMSPEDSSIYLCSVGFGGTNTEAFFGQGTRLTVV.

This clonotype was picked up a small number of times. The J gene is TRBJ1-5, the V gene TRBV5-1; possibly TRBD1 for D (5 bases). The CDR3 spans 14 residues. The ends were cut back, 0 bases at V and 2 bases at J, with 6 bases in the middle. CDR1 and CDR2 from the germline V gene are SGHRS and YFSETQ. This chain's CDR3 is CASSLGTRNQPQHF. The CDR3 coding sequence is TGCGCCAGCAGCTTGGGGACACGCAATCAGCCCCAGCATTTT. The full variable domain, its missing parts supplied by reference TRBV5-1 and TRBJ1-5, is KAGVTQTPRYLIKTRGQQVTLSCSPISGHRSVSWYQQTPGQGLQFLFEYFSETQRNKGNFPGRFSGRQFSNSRSEMNVSTLELGDSALYLCASSLGTRNQPQHFGDGTRLSIL.

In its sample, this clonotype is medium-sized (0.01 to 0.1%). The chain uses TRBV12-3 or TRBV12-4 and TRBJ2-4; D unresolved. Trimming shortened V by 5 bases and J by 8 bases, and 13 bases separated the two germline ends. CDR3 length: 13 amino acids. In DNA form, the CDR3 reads TGTGCCAGCAGTCTGGTTGCGGCGCACATTCAGTACTTC. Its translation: CASSLVAAHIQYF.

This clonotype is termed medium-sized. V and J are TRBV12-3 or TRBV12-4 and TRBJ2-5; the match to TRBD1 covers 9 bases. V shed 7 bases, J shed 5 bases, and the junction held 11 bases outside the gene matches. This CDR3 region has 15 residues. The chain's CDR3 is CASTLSGTGKETQYF. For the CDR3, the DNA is TGTGCCAGCACCCTTTCCGGGACAGGGAAGGAGACCCAGTACTTC.

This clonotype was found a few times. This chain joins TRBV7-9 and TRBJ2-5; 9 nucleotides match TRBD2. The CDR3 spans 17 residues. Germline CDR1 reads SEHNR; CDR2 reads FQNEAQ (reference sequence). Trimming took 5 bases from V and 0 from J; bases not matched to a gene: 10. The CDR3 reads CASSERTSVLDQETQYF. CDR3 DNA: TGTGCCAGCAGCGAGAGGACTAGCGTATTGGACCAAGAGACCCAGTACTTC.

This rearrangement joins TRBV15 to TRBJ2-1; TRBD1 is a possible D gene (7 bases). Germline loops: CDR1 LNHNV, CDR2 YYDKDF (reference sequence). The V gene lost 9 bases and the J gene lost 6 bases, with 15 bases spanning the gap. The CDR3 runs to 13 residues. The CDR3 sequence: CATRLDRANEQFF. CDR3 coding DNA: TGTGCCACAAGACTAGACAGGGCCAATGAGCAGTTCTTC.

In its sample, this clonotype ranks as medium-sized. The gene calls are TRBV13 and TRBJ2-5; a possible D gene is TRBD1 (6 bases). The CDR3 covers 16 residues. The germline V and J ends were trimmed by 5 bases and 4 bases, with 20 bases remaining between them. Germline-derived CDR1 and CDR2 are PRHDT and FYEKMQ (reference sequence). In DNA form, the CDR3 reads TGTGCCAGCAGCATAATGACAGGCCCGCCGGGAGAGACCCAGTACTTC. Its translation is CASSIMTGPPGETQYF.

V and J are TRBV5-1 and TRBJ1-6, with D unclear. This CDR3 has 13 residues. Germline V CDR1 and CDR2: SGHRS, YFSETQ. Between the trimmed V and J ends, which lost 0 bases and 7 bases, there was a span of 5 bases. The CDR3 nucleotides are TGCGCCAGCAGCTTGGAGAGGAATTCACCCCTCCACTTT. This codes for CASSLERNSPLHF.

DNA of the CDR3: TGTGCCAGCAGTGTAAGGGTAGATACGCAGTATTTT. This gives the protein CASSVRVDTQYF. This chain connects TRBV2 to TRBJ2-3; D uncertain. Trimming shortened V by 4 bases and J by 5 bases, and 7 bases separated the two germline ends. Germline CDR1 SNHLY, CDR2 FYNNEI. The CDR3 consists of 12 residues.

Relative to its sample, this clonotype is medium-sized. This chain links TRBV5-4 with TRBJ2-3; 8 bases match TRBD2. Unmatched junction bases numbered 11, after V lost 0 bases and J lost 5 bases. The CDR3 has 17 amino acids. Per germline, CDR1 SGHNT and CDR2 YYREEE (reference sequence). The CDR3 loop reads CASSLAGRALRKDTQYF. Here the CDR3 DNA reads TGTGCCAGCAGCTTGGCCGGGAGGGCCTTAAGAAAAGATACGCAGTATTTT.

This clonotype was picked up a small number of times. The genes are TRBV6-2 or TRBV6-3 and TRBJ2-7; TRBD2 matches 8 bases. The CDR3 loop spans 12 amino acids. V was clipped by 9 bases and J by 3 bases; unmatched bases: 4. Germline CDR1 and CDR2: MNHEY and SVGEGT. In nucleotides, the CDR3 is TGTGCCAGTACGGGAGGGCACTACGAGCAGTACTTC. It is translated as CASTGGHYEQYF.

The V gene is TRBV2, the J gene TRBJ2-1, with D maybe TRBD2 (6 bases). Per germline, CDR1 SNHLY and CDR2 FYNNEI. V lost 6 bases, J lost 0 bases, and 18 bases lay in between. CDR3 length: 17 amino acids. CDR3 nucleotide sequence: TGTGCCAGCAGCGATTCCCTTAGCGGAAGCTCCTACAATGAGCAGTTCTTC. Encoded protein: CASSDSLSGSSYNEQFF.

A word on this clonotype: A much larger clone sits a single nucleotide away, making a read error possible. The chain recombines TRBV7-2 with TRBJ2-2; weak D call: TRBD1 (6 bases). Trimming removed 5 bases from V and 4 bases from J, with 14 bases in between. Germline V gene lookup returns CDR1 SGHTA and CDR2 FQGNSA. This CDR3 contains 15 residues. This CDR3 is CASSLRQAITGELFF. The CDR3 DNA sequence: TGTGCCAGCAGCCTCCGACAGGCGATCACCGGGGAGCTGTTTTTT.

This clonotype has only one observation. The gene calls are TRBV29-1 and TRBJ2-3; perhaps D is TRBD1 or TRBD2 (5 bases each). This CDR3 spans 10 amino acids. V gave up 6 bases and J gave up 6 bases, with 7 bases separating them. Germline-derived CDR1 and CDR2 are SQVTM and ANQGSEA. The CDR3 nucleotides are TGCAGCGTCGGGGCGGATACGCAGTATTTT. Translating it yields CSVGADTQYF.

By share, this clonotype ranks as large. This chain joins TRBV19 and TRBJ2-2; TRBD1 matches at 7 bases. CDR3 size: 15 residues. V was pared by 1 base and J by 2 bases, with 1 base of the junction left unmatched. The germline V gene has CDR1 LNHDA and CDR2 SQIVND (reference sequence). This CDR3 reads CASSIGTGNTGELFF. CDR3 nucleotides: TGTGCCAGTAGTATAGGGACAGGAAACACCGGGGAGCTGTTTTTT.

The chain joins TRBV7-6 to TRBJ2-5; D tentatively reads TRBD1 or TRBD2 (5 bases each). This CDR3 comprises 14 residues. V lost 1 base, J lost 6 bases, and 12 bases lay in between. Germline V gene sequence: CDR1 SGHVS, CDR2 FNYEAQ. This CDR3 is CASSLEVGTKTQYF. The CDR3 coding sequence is TGTGCCAGCAGCTTAGAGGTGGGGACGAAGACCCAGTACTTC.